This T cell receptor (beta chain) was recovered during a study of T cells in Graves' hyperthyroidism and ophthalmopathy. Study-level background: It was at initial diagnosis, before any treatment, that peripheral blood was collected.

Calling Graves' hyperthyroidism stable meant ophthalmopathy did not progress within 18 months. Thyroid ultrasound and orbital computed tomography, with clinical symptoms and serum thyroxine and TRAb, informed diagnoses. The PBMCs studied were ones that came from roughly 9.1 ml fresh peripheral blood. CDR1 MNHNS and CDR2 SASEGT come from the germline V gene. V was cut by 8 bases and J by 2 bases, with 16 bases left in between. This CDR3 spans 15 amino acids. Regions amplified from RNA transcripts were the TCR beta CDR3 regions. A first-round RT-PCR of the TCR CDR3 used the HTBI primer set. One entry per CDR3 protein results from TCRdb running MiXCR on the multiplex PCR reads. The sample has around 690,000 distinct CDR3 sequences; roughly 17% are singletons. This clonotype was counted only a few times.

The gene calls are TRBV6-1 and TRBJ1-5; D remains ambiguous. Sequencing used blood. The receptor comes from a man aged 45 to 65 with Graves' hyperthyroidism. The CDR3 DNA reads TGTGCCAGCGGAAGGAGTTGGTCGGGCAATCAGCCCCAGCATTTT. Its protein product is CASGRSWSGNQPQHF.